Included here is one TCR beta chain sequence, with context. This record comes from a study of blood T cell repertoires in COVID-19. Study at large: COVID-19 samples from acute and convalescent phases originated in the United States, Italy and Spain. Nucleic acid was either cDNA or gDNA, and it came from T cells, B-cell-depleted T cells, or PBMCs.

Trimming removed 5 bases from V and 1 base from J, with 14 bases in between. The CDR3 has 15 residues. The germline gives CDR1 KGHSH, CDR2 LQKENI. Original processing methods: How many nucleated cells were present was estimated from reference gene primer amplification. Produced via immunoSEQ multiplex PCR; TCRdb's table is partial and in-frame only. V and J calls and clone size come straight from that table; D and trimming were deduced from the DNA. The table records about 210,000 clones, 85% to 90% of them present only once. The chain links TRBV18 to TRBJ1-1; weak D call: TRBD1 (5 bases). The specimen sequenced was peripheral blood. The origin of this receptor is a man between 18 and 29 years old with active or convalescent COVID-19. The CDR3 is CASSTTGGANTEAFF. DNA of the CDR3: TGTGCCAGCTCAACGACGGGTGGGGCGAACACTGAAGCTTTCTTT. The full variable domain, its missing parts supplied by reference TRBV18 and TRBJ1-1, is NAGVMQNPRHLVRRRGQEARLRCSPMKGHSHVYWYRQLPEEGLKFMVYLQKENIIDESGMPKERFSAEFPKEGPSILRIQQVVRGDSAAYFCASSTTGGANTEAFFGQGTRLTVV.